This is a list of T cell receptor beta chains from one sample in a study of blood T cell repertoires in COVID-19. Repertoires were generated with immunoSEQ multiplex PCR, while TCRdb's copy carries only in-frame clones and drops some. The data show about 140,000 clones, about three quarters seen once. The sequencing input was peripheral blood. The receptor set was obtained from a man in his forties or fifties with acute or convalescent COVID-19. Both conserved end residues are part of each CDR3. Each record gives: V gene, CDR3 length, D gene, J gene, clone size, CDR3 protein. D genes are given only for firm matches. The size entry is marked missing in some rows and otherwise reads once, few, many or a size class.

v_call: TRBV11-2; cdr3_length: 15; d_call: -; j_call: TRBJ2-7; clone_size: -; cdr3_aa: CASSYPRGGGYEQYF
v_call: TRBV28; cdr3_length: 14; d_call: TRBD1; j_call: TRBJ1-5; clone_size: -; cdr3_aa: CASRGTGANQPQHF
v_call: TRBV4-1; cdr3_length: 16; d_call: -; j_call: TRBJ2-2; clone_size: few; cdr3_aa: CASSQGEAVRSGELFF
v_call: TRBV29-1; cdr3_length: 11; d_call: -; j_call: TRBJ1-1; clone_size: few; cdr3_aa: CSVEDQQGTFF
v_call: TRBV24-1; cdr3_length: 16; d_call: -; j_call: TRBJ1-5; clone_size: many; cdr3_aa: CATSDTPGHGQGPQHF
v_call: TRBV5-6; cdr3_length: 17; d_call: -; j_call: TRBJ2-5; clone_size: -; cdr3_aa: CASSWVGRGVLQETQYF
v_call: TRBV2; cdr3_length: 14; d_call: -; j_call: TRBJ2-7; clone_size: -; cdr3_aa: CASSDWLELYEQYF
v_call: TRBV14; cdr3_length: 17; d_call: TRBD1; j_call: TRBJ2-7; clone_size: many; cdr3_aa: CASSPGYWDRDDHEQYF
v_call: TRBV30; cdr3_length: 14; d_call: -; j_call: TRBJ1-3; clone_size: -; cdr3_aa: CAWSTLVSGNTIYF
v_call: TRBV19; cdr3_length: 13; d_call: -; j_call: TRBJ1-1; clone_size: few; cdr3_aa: CASRRQGRAEAFF
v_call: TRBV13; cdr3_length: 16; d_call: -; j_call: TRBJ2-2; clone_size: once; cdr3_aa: CASSLRERANTGELFF
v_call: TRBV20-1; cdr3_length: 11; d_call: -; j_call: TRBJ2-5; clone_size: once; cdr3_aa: CSARLRETQYF
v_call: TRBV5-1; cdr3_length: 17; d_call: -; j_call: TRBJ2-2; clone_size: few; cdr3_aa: CASSSQGTLLNTGELFF
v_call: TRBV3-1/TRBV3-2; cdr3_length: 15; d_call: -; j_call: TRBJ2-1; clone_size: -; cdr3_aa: CASSQDGGRGREQFF
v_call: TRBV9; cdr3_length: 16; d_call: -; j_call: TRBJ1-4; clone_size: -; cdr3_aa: CASSVEGGEPNEKLFF
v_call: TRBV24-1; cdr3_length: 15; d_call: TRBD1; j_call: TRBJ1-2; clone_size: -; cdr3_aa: CATSDSDRGFYGYTF
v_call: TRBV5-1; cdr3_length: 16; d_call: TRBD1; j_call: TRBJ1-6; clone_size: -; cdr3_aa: CASSLNSDRGGSPLHF
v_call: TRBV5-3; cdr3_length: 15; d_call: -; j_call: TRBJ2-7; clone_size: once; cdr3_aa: CARSPRQRISYEQYF
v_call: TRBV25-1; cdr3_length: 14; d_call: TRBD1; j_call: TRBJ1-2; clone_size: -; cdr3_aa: CASSSPTGTYGYTF
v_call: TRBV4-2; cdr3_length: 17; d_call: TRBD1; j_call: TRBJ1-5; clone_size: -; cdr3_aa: CASSQDKSGQPNQPQHF
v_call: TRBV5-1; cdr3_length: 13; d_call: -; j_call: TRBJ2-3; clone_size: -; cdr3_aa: CASSSEGTDTQYF
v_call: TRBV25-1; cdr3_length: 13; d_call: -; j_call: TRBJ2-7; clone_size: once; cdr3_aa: CASSSYDNGEQYF
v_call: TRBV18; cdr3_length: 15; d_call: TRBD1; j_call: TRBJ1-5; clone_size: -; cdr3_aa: CASSPPKTGDQPQHF
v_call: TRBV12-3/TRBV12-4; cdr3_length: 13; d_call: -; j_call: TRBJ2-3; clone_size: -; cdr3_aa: CASSRIAADTQYF
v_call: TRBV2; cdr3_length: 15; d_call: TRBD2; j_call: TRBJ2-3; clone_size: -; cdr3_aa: CASSELAGGGDTQYF
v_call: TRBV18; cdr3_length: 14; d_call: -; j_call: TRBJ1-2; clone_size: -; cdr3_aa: CASSPEYRDYGYTF
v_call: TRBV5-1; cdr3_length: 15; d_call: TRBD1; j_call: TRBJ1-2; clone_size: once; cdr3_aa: CASSLGTGYNYGYTF
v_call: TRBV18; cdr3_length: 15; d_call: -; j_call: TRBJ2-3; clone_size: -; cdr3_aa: CASSPLAYGADTQYF
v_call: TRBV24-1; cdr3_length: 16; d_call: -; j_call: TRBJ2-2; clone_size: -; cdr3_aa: CATSDSRVGNTGELFF
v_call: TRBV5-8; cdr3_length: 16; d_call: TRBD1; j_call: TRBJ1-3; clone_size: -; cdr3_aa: CASSGTGSGPGNTIYF
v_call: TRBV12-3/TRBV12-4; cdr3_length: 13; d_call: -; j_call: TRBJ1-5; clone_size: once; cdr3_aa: CASSQQVPGPQHF
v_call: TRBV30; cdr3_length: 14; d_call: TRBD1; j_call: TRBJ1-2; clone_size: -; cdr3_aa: CAWSPTGGNYGYTF
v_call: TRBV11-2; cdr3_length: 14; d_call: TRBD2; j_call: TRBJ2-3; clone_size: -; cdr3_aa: CASSPPSGEDTQYF
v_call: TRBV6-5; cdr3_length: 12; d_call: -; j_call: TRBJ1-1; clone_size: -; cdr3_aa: CASTLMNTEAFF
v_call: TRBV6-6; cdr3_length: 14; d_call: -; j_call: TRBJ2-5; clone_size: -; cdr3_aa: CASSWTAYQETQYF
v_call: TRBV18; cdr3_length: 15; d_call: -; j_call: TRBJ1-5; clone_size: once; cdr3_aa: CASSPRRDSLQPQHF